The 24 T cell receptor beta chains below come from one sample, sequenced in a study of response to subunit inactivated influenza vaccine. TCRdb reprocessed the RT-PCR reads with MiXCR, giving one entry per CDR3 protein. The sample records around 200,000 distinct CDR3 sequences, approximately 14% being singletons. The specimen comprised CD8+ T cells sorted from PBMCs, sampled more than 4 days after vaccination. The receptors originated from a man aged 50 or older who received an inactivated influenza vaccine.

This clonotype appeared many times. The rearrangement joins TRBV28 to TRBJ2-2; D perhaps matches TRBD2 (6 bases). The germline V gene has CDR1 MDHEN and CDR2 SYDVKM. The CDR3 loop spans 15 amino acids. V lost 8 bases and J 5 bases, leaving 18 bases between the germline ends. The DNA for the CDR3 is TGTGCCAGCTTTACAATAGCGGAAGGGACCGGGGAGCTGTTTTTT. Translated: CASFTIAEGTGELFF. The whole variable domain, filled in from reference TRBV28 and TRBJ2-2, reads DVKVTQSSRYLVKRTGEKVFLECVQDMDHENMFWYRQDPGLGLRLIYFSYDVKMKEKGDIPEGYSVSREKKERFSLILESASTNQTSMYLCASFTIAEGTGELFFGEGSRLTVL.

This clonotype was detected only a few times. The rearrangement joins TRBV29-1 to TRBJ2-7, with D perhaps being TRBD1 or TRBD2 (5 bases each). The CDR3 is 15 residues long. V lost 3 bases and J 3 bases, leaving 18 bases between the germline ends. Germline V gene sequence: CDR1 SQVTM, CDR2 ANQGSEA. DNA for the CDR3: TGCAGCGTTGATGGGCTTGAGGGCCAGGGCTACGAGCAGTACTTC. Amino acids: CSVDGLEGQGYEQYF.

The chain uses TRBV7-2 and TRBJ2-1, with TRBD2 matching over 10 bases. Germline assignment: CDR1 SGHTA and CDR2 FQGNSA. V was pared by 10 bases and J by 6 bases, with 6 bases of the junction left unmatched. The CDR3 contains 13 residues. In nucleotides, the CDR3 is TGTGCCATCCAAACTAGCGGGGTCAATGAGCAGTTCTTC. Protein product: CAIQTSGVNEQFF.

This clonotype was found a few times. J is TRBJ2-3 and V is TRBV13; D may be TRBD2 (6 bases). The CDR3 totals 15 residues. The ends were cut back, 3 bases at V and 5 bases at J, with 15 bases in the middle. Germline CDR1 reads PRHDT; CDR2 reads FYEKMQ (reference sequence). In DNA form, the CDR3 reads TGTGCCAGCAGCTTCTGGCGGGTCGGGGGAGATACGCAGTATTTT. Translated: CASSFWRVGGDTQYF.

The CDR3 DNA reads as TGTGCCAGCTCACCCGACAGGTGCTTTTACGAGCAGTACTTC. This sequence encodes CASSPDRCFYEQYF. The genes are TRBV18 and TRBJ2-7; D might be TRBD1 (6 bases). Trimming shortened V by 3 bases and J by 4 bases, and 13 bases separated the two germline ends. In germline, CDR1 is KGHSH, CDR2 LQKENI. The CDR3 totals 14 residues.

This clonotype was seen only a few times. The chain combines TRBV6-5 with TRBJ1-5; D is unresolved. CDR1 is MNHEY, CDR2 SVGAGI, per germline. Trimming stripped 2 bases from V and 5 bases from J, with 10 bases between. The CDR3 contains 14 residues. The DNA for the CDR3 is TGTGCCAGCAGTTACGACGGGATGGATCAGCCCCAGCATTTT. This translates into CASSYDGMDQPQHF.

DNA for the CDR3: TGTGCCAGCGGAAAGGGACAGTCCTCCTACGAGCAGTACTTC. Translating gives CASGKGQSSYEQYF. The chain uses TRBV9 and TRBJ2-7, with 7 bases fitting TRBD1. The trim removed 7 bases at V and 0 bases at J, leaving 7 bases unmatched. The CDR3 extends over 14 amino acids. Germline values: CDR1 SGDLS, CDR2 YYNGEE.

J is TRBJ2-7 and V is TRBV4-3; D is uncertain. The CDR3 spans 13 residues. Per the germline V gene, CDR1 is LGHNA and CDR2 is YSLEER. Between the trimmed V and J ends, which lost 0 bases and 3 bases, there was a span of 6 bases. CDR3 DNA sequence: TGCGCCAGCAGCCAAGATTATTTCTACGAGCAGTACTTC. Encoded protein: CASSQDYFYEQYF.

This clonotype has a count of ten or more. This chain connects TRBV12-3 or TRBV12-4 to TRBJ1-4; D perhaps matches TRBD1 (5 bases). V dropped 6 bases and J dropped 8 bases, with 19 bases sitting between them. The CDR3 covers 15 residues. CDR3 bases: TGTGCCAGCAGCCGATCCGGGGCCTCGGGAGAAAAACTGTTTTTT. As protein: CASSRSGASGEKLFF.

As concerns this clonotype: At one end, the junction sequence differs from germline, possibly due to a read error. The J gene is TRBJ2-3, the V gene TRBV20-1; 7 positions agree with TRBD1. Germline loops: CDR1 DFQATT, CDR2 SNEGSKA (reference sequence). CDR3 size: 15 residues. This CDR3 reads CCARGAGGSTDTQYF. The CDR3 DNA is TGCTGTGCTAGAGGGGCAGGGGGAAGCACAGATACGCAGTATTTT.

This clonotype has more than one count but fewer than ten. The chain combines TRBV7-9 with TRBJ2-6; TRBD1 aligns across 10 bases. With 11 bases clipped from V and 2 bases from J, the junction kept 9 bases outside the gene matches. The germline V gene has CDR1 SEHNR and CDR2 FQNEAQ (reference sequence). The CDR3 runs 16 residues. The CDR3 DNA reads as TGTGCCCCAGCCGGGACAGGGGAAGCTGGGGCCAACGTCCTGACTTTC. This codes for CAPAGTGEAGANVLTF. Using reference TRBV7-9 and TRBJ2-6 for the parts outside the CDR3, the full variable domain is DTGVSQNPRHKITKRGQNVTFRCDPISEHNRLYWYRQTLGQGPEFLTYFQNEAQLEKSRLLSDRFSAERPKGSFSTLEIQRTEQGDSAMYLCAPAGTGEAGANVLTFGAGSRLTVL.

This clonotype turned up a few times. V and J are TRBV5-6 and TRBJ2-3; tentatively, D is TRBD1 (7 bases). Deletions cut 3 bases from V and 6 bases from J, with 11 bases between. The germline V gene has CDR1 SGHDT and CDR2 YYEEEE. CDR3 length equals 13 residues. The CDR3 spells CASSSTGRDTQYF. The DNA of the CDR3 is TGTGCCAGCAGCTCGACAGGGAGGGATACGCAGTATTTT.

This clonotype showed up just a few times. This chain connects TRBV25-1 to TRBJ2-6, with TRBD2 identical over 10 bases. V shed 1 base and J 3 bases; nucleotides not matched to a gene: 6. Germline V CDR1 and CDR2: MGHDK, SYGVNS. This CDR3 comprises 18 residues. The CDR3: CASSELGLAGDGANVLTF. CDR3 DNA: TGTGCCAGCAGTGAATTAGGGCTAGCGGGAGATGGGGCCAACGTCCTGACTTTC.

The gene calls are TRBV6-5 and TRBJ2-7, with 8 nucleotides matching TRBD1. This CDR3 has 16 amino acids. The V and J ends lost 4 bases and 1 base, in that order; junction bases with no gene match: 9. Germline CDR1 is MNHEY and CDR2 is SVGAGI. DNA for the CDR3: TGTGCCAGCAGTTTAATACAGGGGGTGTTGTCCTACGAGCAGTACTTC. The encoded protein is CASSLIQGVLSYEQYF.

This clonotype has a count of ten or more. Here the CDR3 reads CSAEDGVSTEAFF. CDR3 in DNA: TGCAGCGCCGAAGACGGGGTGAGCACTGAAGCTTTCTTT. The chain carries TRBV29-1 and TRBJ1-1; D gene uncertain. The V end lost 7 bases, the J end lost 4 bases, and 16 bases lay between the germline ends. Germline CDR1 is SQVTM and CDR2 is ANQGSEA. This CDR3 has 13 amino acids. The full variable domain, rest sourced from reference TRBV29-1 and TRBJ1-1, is SAVISQKPSRDICQRGTSLTIQCQVDSQVTMMFWYRQQPGQSLTLIATANQGSEATYESGFVIDKFPISRPNLTFSTLTVSNMSPEDSSIYLCSAEDGVSTEAFFGQGTRLTVV.

The rearrangement joins TRBV7-9 to TRBJ2-7; a possible D gene is TRBD1 (6 bases). V gave up 4 bases and J gave up 2 bases, with 15 bases separating them. Germline CDR1 SEHNR, CDR2 FQNEAQ (reference sequence). CDR3 length: 15 amino acids. CDR3 bases: TGTGCCAGCAGCTCCAAGACAGGTGGGCCCTACGAGCAGTACTTC. This encodes CASSSKTGGPYEQYF.

The chain links TRBV6-2 or TRBV6-3 to TRBJ2-5; 8 bases are a match to TRBD2. The CDR3 runs to 14 residues. Per germline, CDR1 MNHEY and CDR2 SVGEGT. With V trimmed by 0 bases and J by 4 bases, 1 base remained unmatched. CDR3 sequence reads: CASSYSREVETQYF. In DNA, the CDR3 is TGTGCCAGCAGTTACTCGCGGGAGGTAGAGACCCAGTACTTC.

The table lists this clonotype with a few counts. The chain employs TRBV7-6 and TRBJ2-3, with D possibly TRBD2 on 5 matching bases. Germline V gene lookup returns CDR1 SGHVS and CDR2 FNYEAQ. The CDR3 runs 15 residues. V lost 7 bases and J 0 bases, leaving 14 bases between the germline ends. CDR3 sequence reads: CASIAFEGSTDTQYF. CDR3 sequence (DNA): TGTGCCAGCATCGCATTCGAGGGTAGCACAGATACGCAGTATTTT.

The chain uses TRBV6-4 and TRBJ2-1, with D perhaps TRBD2 (7 bases). The CDR3 spans 16 residues. The V gene's germline CDR1 is MRHNA and CDR2 SNTAGT. V lost 2 bases to trimming and J lost 0 bases, with 11 bases between them. Here the CDR3 reads CASSDGGGISYNEQFF. Written as DNA, the CDR3 is TGTGCCAGCAGTGACGGGGGGGGCATCTCCTACAATGAGCAGTTCTTC.

The chain has TRBV6-5 and TRBJ2-2, with no clear D. Trimming removed 2 bases at V and 8 bases at J, with 12 bases between. Germline CDR1 is MNHEY and CDR2 is SVGAGI. The CDR3 covers 14 residues. The CDR3 DNA is TGTGCCAGCAGTTACGGACGGTCCGCTGGGGAGCTGTTTTTT. This gives the protein CASSYGRSAGELFF.

The V gene is TRBV10-2, the J gene TRBJ1-1, with 10 bases aligning to TRBD1. This CDR3 comprises 17 residues. The J segment lost 0 bases and the V segment lost 3 bases, leaving 7 bases of the junction unmatched. Germline loops: CDR1 WSHSY, CDR2 SAAADI. The CDR3 DNA follows: TGCGCCAGCAGTGAACACGGGACAGGGGTTATGAACACTGAAGCTTTCTTT. Encoded protein: CASSEHGTGVMNTEAFF.

In its sample, this clonotype was seen a few times. V usage is TRBV13 and J usage is TRBJ1-1; D is undetermined. Germline CDR1 is PRHDT and CDR2 is FYEKMQ (reference sequence). V lost 0 bases and J lost 5, with 10 bases in between. The CDR3 sequence is 14 residues long. The CDR3 is CASSLGVFGTEAFF. The CDR3 region has the DNA TGTGCCAGCAGCTTAGGGGTCTTCGGTACTGAAGCTTTCTTT.

This clonotype appeared a single time. V gene TRBV18 combines with J gene TRBJ2-5; D is possibly TRBD1 (6 bases). V lost 4 bases to trimming and J lost 5 bases, with 17 bases between them. Germline V gene data show CDR1 as KGHSH and CDR2 as LQKENI. The CDR3 consists of 15 residues. Written as DNA, the CDR3 is TGTGCCAGCTCACGGGAACAGGGACCTCCCGAGACCCAGTACTTC. Protein product: CASSREQGPPETQYF. Full variable domain (rest looked up from reference TRBV18 and TRBJ2-5): NAGVMQNPRHLVRRRGQEARLRCSPMKGHSHVYWYRQLPEEGLKFMVYLQKENIIDESGMPKERFSAEFPKEGPSILRIQQVVRGDSAAYFCASSREQGPPETQYFGPGTRLLVL.

The chain links TRBV6-2 or TRBV6-3 to TRBJ2-1; D unclear. Germline lookup yields CDR1 MNHEY and CDR2 SVGEGT. CDR3 size: 19 residues. Trimming stripped 4 bases from V and 3 bases from J, with 25 bases between. The CDR3 region has the DNA TGTGCCAGCAGTTTACCCGTTACCCTCAGGTCCTCCTACTACAATGAGCAGTTCTTC. This translates into CASSLPVTLRSSYYNEQFF.